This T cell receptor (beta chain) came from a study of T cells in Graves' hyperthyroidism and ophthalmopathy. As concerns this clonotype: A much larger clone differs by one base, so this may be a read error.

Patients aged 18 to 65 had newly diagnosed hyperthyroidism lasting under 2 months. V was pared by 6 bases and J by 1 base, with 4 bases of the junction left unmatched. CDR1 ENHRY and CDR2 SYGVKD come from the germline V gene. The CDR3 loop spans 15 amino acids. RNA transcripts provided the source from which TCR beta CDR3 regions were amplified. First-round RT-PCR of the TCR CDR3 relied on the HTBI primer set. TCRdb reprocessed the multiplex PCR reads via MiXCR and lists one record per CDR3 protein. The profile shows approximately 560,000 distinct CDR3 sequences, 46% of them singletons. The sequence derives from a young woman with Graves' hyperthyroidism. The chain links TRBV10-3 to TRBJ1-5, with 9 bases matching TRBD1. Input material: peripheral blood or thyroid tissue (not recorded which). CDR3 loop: CAIRADRGSNQPQHF. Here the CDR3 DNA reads TGTGCCATCAGAGCGGACAGGGGAAGCAATCAGCCCCAGCATTTT.